This paragraph covers one TCR beta chain sequence. Its target is not known. TCRdb called the RT-PCR reads again in MiXCR, with one record for every CDR3 protein. The repertoire has over 800,000 distinct CDR3 sequences, 21% of them found once; the top ten carry approximately 10%. The sample originates from a study of response to subunit inactivated influenza vaccine. Whole-study results and caveats: With each seasonal influenza vaccination, the authors suggested, few new T cells are recruited.

Germline trimming cut 2 bases from V and 0 bases from J; bases unmatched to any gene: 6. Germline V lookup: CDR1 SGHKS, CDR2 YYEKEE (reference sequence). The CDR3 spans 18 residues. The chain has TRBV5-5 and TRBJ2-3; TRBD2 aligns across 13 bases. Sequencing used PBMCs from blood, obtained roughly 5 days after vaccination. The source of this sequence is a man aged 45-65 years who received an inactivated influenza vaccine. For the CDR3, the DNA is TGTGCCAGCAGCTTTACTAGCGGGAGGGCCAGGAGCACAGATACGCAGTATTTT. Protein sequence: CASSFTSGRARSTDTQYF.